This passage covers 30 T cell receptor beta chains from one sample sequenced in a study of cytotoxic CD8 clonotypes in ibrutinib-treated CLL. The protocol was immunoSEQ multiplex PCR, while the TCRdb copy is restricted to in-frame clones and leaves out a portion. The table has more than 30,000 clones, roughly three quarters seen once. The sequencing here drew on PBMCs, taken before ibrutinib treatment. The source is a human donor with chronic lymphocytic leukemia.

This clone was recorded once. The gene calls are TRBV15 and TRBJ2-7; D tentatively fits TRBD1 or TRBD2 (5 bases each). V gave up 3 bases and J gave up 2 bases, with 17 bases separating them. The CDR3 sequence is 16 residues long. Germline CDR1 reads LNHNV; CDR2 reads YYDKDF (reference sequence). The CDR3 nucleotides read TGTGCCACCAGCAGCTCACGTTACGGGGCGACCTACGAGCAGTACTTC. It encodes CATSSSRYGATYEQYF.

The gene calls are TRBV30 and TRBJ1-3; TRBD1 might be the D (6 bases). Germline CDR1 reads GTSNPN; CDR2 reads SVGIG (reference sequence). There are 13 residues in the CDR3. V was cut by 2 bases and J by 3 bases, with 8 bases left in between. CDR3 protein: CAWSIGGGNTIYF. In nucleotides, the CDR3 is TGTGCCTGGAGTATAGGGGGTGGAAACACCATATATTTT.

On this clone: The same CDR3 can be traced to other DNA sequences in this sample. The chain recombines TRBV6-1 with TRBJ2-1; D may be TRBD2 (5 bases). The ends were cut back, 0 bases at V and 7 bases at J, with 25 bases in the middle. Germline V CDR1 and CDR2: MNHNS, SASEGT. The CDR3 covers 19 residues. Here the CDR3 DNA reads TGTGCCAGCAGTGAAGCTGTAATACGGGGTCGGCTTATGGTAAATGAGCAGTTCTTC. Translating it yields CASSEAVIRGRLMVNEQFF.

This rearrangement joins TRBV4-3 to TRBJ1-3; D uncertain. V was trimmed by 0 bases and J by 2 bases, leaving 5 bases between them. The germline CDR1 and CDR2 sequences are LGHNA and YSLEER. The CDR3 spans 14 residues. This CDR3 reads CASSQDSAGNTIYF. CDR3 in DNA: TGCGCCAGCAGCCAAGACAGCGCTGGAAACACCATATATTTT.

V and J are TRBV5-1 and TRBJ2-7; D gene uncertain. CDR3 length equals 14 residues. Trimming pared 4 bases from V and 3 bases from J, leaving 14 bases between. Germline-derived CDR1 and CDR2 are SGHRS and YFSETQ. The CDR3 bases are TGCGCCAGCAGCCCTGGACCCTTAGGCTACGAGCAGTACTTC. It yields the protein CASSPGPLGYEQYF. Full variable domain (rest looked up from reference TRBV5-1 and TRBJ2-7): KAGVTQTPRYLIKTRGQQVTLSCSPISGHRSVSWYQQTPGQGLQFLFEYFSETQRNKGNFPGRFSGRQFSNSRSEMNVSTLELGDSALYLCASSPGPLGYEQYFGPGTRLTVT.

The chain links TRBV29-1 to TRBJ1-1; TRBD1 might be the D (6 bases). The CDR3 is made up of 12 amino acids. Germline V gene lookup returns CDR1 SQVTM and CDR2 ANQGSEA. The ends were cut back, 6 bases at V and 5 bases at J, with 13 bases in the middle. DNA for the CDR3: TGCAGCGTAACAGGGAGAGGGACTGAAGCTTTCTTT. It is translated as CSVTGRGTEAFF.

The table lists this clone with a count of one. The rearrangement links TRBV28 to TRBJ2-7; TRBD1 aligns across 10 bases. The CDR3 length is 15 residues. Germline assignment: CDR1 MDHEN and CDR2 SYDVKM. V lost 6 bases, J lost 2 bases, and 7 bases stayed unmatched. The DNA for the CDR3 is TGTGCCAGCAGCTCGGGACAGGGGCTACCCTACGAGCAGTACTTC. Encoded protein: CASSSGQGLPYEQYF.

This chain uses TRBV28 with TRBJ2-5; TRBD2 matches 8 bases. The V gene's germline CDR1 is MDHEN and CDR2 SYDVKM. CDR3 size: 16 residues. Trimming took 2 bases from V and 2 from J; bases not matched to a gene: 7. CDR3 protein: CASSLLPGLVQETQYF. The CDR3 coding sequence is TGTGCCAGCAGTTTACTACCGGGACTAGTACAAGAGACCCAGTACTTC.

On this clone itself: One junction end disagrees with the germline gene, perhaps due to a read error. This sequence joins TRBV2 and TRBJ1-2, with 10 bases fitting TRBD1. The V gene's germline CDR1 is SNHLY and CDR2 FYNNEI. CDR3 length: 9 amino acids. CDR3 region: CASGDRGSF. The CDR3 region has the DNA TGTGCCAGCGGGGACAGGGGAAGCTTC.

This clone was detected a few times. The chain recombines TRBV5-6 with TRBJ1-3; maybe TRBD1 (5 bases). The CDR3 has 17 residues. Trimming shortened V by 6 bases and J by 0 bases, and 19 bases separated the two germline ends. Germline CDR1 is SGHDT and CDR2 is YYEEEE. The CDR3 region has the DNA TGTGCCAGCAACTACGGTTACACGGGACTCTCTGGAAACACCATATATTTT. Translating gives CASNYGYTGLSGNTIYF.

This chain uses TRBV6-1 with TRBJ1-2; 9 bases map to TRBD1. CDR3 length: 15 residues. V dropped 7 bases and J dropped 2; count of bases not matched to a gene: 8. Germline V gene data show CDR1 as MNHNS and CDR2 as SASEGT. CDR3 amino acids: CASTPGQGLNYGYTF. The CDR3 nucleotides are TGTGCCAGCACACCGGGACAGGGTTTAAACTATGGCTACACCTTC.

The gene calls are TRBV14 and TRBJ2-3; 9 positions match TRBD1. The germline V gene encodes CDR1 SGHDN and CDR2 FVKESK. The CDR3 runs 17 residues. J lost 6 bases, V lost 0 bases, and 10 bases had no gene match. Written as DNA, the CDR3 is TGTGCCAGCAGCCAAGAGTGGGACAGGGATCAGGAGGATACGCAGTATTTT. It translates to CASSQEWDRDQEDTQYF.

The chain joins TRBV11-2 to TRBJ2-7; no reliable D call. V was clipped by 2 bases and J by 3 bases, with 11 bases between them. This CDR3 has 14 residues. Looked up from germline, CDR1 is SGHAT and CDR2 is FQNNGV. CDR3 amino acids: CASSLFFGGYEQYF. The CDR3 DNA sequence: TGTGCCAGCAGCTTATTTTTTGGCGGCTACGAGCAGTACTTC.

This clone is categorized as medium-sized. The genes are TRBV15 and TRBJ2-7; 7 nucleotides agree with TRBD1. V lost 5 bases to trimming and J lost 2 bases; unmatched junction nucleotides: 9. The CDR3 runs 15 residues. CDR1 and CDR2 (germline): LNHNV, YYDKDF (reference sequence). Here the CDR3 reads CATSAPTRGPYEQYF. CDR3 sequence (DNA): TGTGCCACCAGCGCACCGACAAGGGGGCCCTACGAGCAGTACTTC.

The J gene is TRBJ2-7, the V gene TRBV15; 11 bases align to TRBD1. V lost 3 bases to trimming and J lost 3 bases; unmatched junction nucleotides: 13. CDR1 is LNHNV and CDR2 is YYDKDF in the germline V gene (reference sequence). CDR3 length: 18 amino acids. CDR3: CATSSRTGTGGSYYEQYF. CDR3 DNA sequence: TGTGCCACCAGCAGCCGAACCGGGACAGGGGGATCTTACTACGAGCAGTACTTC.

This chain joins TRBV7-9 and TRBJ2-1; 8 nucleotides line up with TRBD1. The CDR3 runs 15 residues. Germline CDR1 and CDR2: SEHNR and FQNEAQ (reference sequence). The J segment lost 8 bases and the V segment lost 2 bases, leaving 8 bases of the junction unmatched. The CDR3 nucleotides are TGTGCCAGCAGCTTACAGGGGGCCGGTGGCGATGAGCAGTTCTTC. Translating it yields CASSLQGAGGDEQFF.

The chain is built from TRBV7-8 and TRBJ2-7, with D tentatively TRBD2 (6 bases). V dropped 5 bases and J dropped 0 bases, with 14 bases sitting between them. Germline V CDR1 and CDR2: SGHVS, FQNEAQ. The CDR3 has 15 residues. In nucleotides, the CDR3 is TGTGCCAGCAGCGCACGCAGGGAGGTCTCCTACGAGCAGTACTTC. Amino acid sequence: CASSARREVSYEQYF.

Notes on this clone: An end of the junction does not agree with germline; a read error may underlie this. V usage is TRBV10-3 and J usage is TRBJ1-1; tentatively, D is TRBD1 (6 bases). The CDR3 is 14 residues long. Germline assignment: CDR1 ENHRY and CDR2 SYGVKD. CDR3 in amino acids: CASSSGQKNTEAFF. The DNA for the CDR3 is TGTGCCAGCAGTTCCGGACAGAAGAACACTGAAGCTTTCTTT.

This clone was seen more than once but under ten times. V gene TRBV11-1 combines with J gene TRBJ2-7, with D maybe TRBD1 (5 bases). Germline values: CDR1 SGHAT, CDR2 FQDESV (reference sequence). Trimming pared 1 base from V and 7 bases from J, leaving 11 bases between. The CDR3 sequence is 13 residues long. The CDR3 region is CASSLVGSGEQYF. The CDR3 coding sequence is TGTGCCAGCAGCTTAGTAGGGTCAGGGGAGCAGTACTTC.

The rearrangement uses TRBV19 and TRBJ1-2, with D hard to call. Germline lookup yields CDR1 LNHDA and CDR2 SQIVND (reference sequence). The CDR3 sequence is 15 residues long. Between the trimmed V and J ends, which lost 0 bases and 4 bases, there was a span of 12 bases. CDR3: CASSIEGRILYGYTF. Here the CDR3 DNA reads TGTGCCAGTAGTATAGAAGGACGGATTCTCTATGGCTACACCTTC. The full variable domain, its missing parts supplied by reference TRBV19 and TRBJ1-2, is DGGITQSPKYLFRKEGQNVTLSCEQNLNHDAMYWYRQDPGQGLRLIYYSQIVNDFQKGDIAEGYSVSREKKESFPLTVTSAQKNPTAFYLCASSIEGRILYGYTFGSGTRLTVV.

This clone was seen a few times. The CDR3 here is CASRPSGTTDTQYF. The CDR3 nucleotides are TGTGCCAGCAGGCCGAGCGGGACCACAGATACGCAGTATTTT. The rearrangement uses TRBV21-1 and TRBJ2-3; the DNA was not used to check the table's D call, TRBD2. TRBV21-1 represents a pseudogene. The CDR3 has 14 residues.

This chain joins TRBV18 and TRBJ1-3; D call uncertain. The CDR3 runs to 15 residues. Germline loops: CDR1 KGHSH, CDR2 LQKENI. The V end was cut by 4 bases, the J end by 0 bases, with 10 bases between. The DNA of the CDR3 is TGTGCCAGCTCACAGGAGACGGACTCTGGAAACACCATATATTTT. Its translation: CASSQETDSGNTIYF.

This chain joins TRBV4-3 and TRBJ2-1; D is unclear. V lost 0 bases to trimming and J lost 3 bases, with 6 bases between them. CDR3 size: 14 residues. Germline V gives CDR1 LGHNA, CDR2 YSLEER. DNA for the CDR3: TGCGCCAGCAGCCAAGAGGGTAGCTACAATGAGCAGTTCTTC. Its protein product is CASSQEGSYNEQFF.

This chain links TRBV6-6 with TRBJ2-2; D unclear. This CDR3 spans 14 amino acids. Trimming pared 1 base from V and 4 bases from J, leaving 7 bases between. Germline V CDR1 and CDR2: MNHNY, SVGAGI (reference sequence). The CDR3 DNA follows: TGTGCCAGCAGTTACTTCGGGTCCACCGGGGAGCTGTTTTTT. It translates to CASSYFGSTGELFF.

The chain employs TRBV5-6 and TRBJ2-1, with 10 bases fitting TRBD2. With 2 bases clipped from V and 6 bases from J, the junction kept 5 bases outside the gene matches. The CDR3 extends over 15 amino acids. Per germline, CDR1 SGHDT and CDR2 YYEEEE. CDR3 sequence: CASSFGWTSGNEQFF. The CDR3 region has the DNA TGTGCCAGCAGCTTCGGTTGGACTAGCGGCAATGAGCAGTTCTTC.

The chain combines TRBV27 with TRBJ2-3; possibly TRBD2 for D (7 bases). V was shortened by 8 bases and J by 12 bases, with 18 bases between the two germline ends. Looked up from germline, CDR1 is MNHEY and CDR2 is SMNVEV (reference sequence). The CDR3 runs 12 residues. The CDR3 nucleotides are TGTGCCAGCCTCAGTCCGGGGGGCGGACAGTATTTT. Its protein is CASLSPGGGQYF.

The chain uses TRBV6-6 and TRBJ1-1, with no clear D. Per germline, CDR1 MNHNY and CDR2 SVGAGI (reference sequence). The CDR3 has 13 amino acids. V was shortened by 0 bases and J by 5 bases, with 7 bases between the two germline ends. CDR3 nucleotides: TGTGCCAGCAGTTACTCGACGGGTACTGAAGCTTTCTTT. This sequence encodes CASSYSTGTEAFF.

This chain uses TRBV7-2 with TRBJ2-1; D is possibly TRBD1 (6 bases). The CDR3 runs to 16 residues. The germline V gene encodes CDR1 SGHTA and CDR2 FQGNSA. The V and J ends lost 7 bases and 6 bases respectively, with 22 bases between them. CDR3 amino acids: CASNHGQRRSSNEQFF. In DNA form, the CDR3 reads TGTGCCAGCAACCACGGACAGAGACGCTCGAGCAATGAGCAGTTCTTC.

The chain is built from TRBV4-2 and TRBJ1-2; 7 bases align to TRBD1. The germline gives CDR1 LGHNA, CDR2 YNFKEQ. The CDR3 sequence is 19 residues long. J lost 0 bases, V lost 1 base, and 14 bases had no gene match. CDR3 nucleotide sequence: TGTGCCAGCAGCCAAGCCTTGGGACTTACAGGGGACGCTAACTATGGCTACACCTTC. Amino acids: CASSQALGLTGDANYGYTF.

This clone appeared a single time. The CDR3 spells CASSSDREEDYGYTF. The CDR3 DNA is TGTGCCAGCAGTTCGGACAGGGAGGAAGACTATGGCTACACCTTC. V gene TRBV28 combines with J gene TRBJ1-2; 8 bases are shared with TRBD1. The V segment lost 4 bases and the J segment 3 bases; nucleotides outside the gene matches: 7. In germline, CDR1 is MDHEN, CDR2 SYDVKM. CDR3 length equals 15 residues.